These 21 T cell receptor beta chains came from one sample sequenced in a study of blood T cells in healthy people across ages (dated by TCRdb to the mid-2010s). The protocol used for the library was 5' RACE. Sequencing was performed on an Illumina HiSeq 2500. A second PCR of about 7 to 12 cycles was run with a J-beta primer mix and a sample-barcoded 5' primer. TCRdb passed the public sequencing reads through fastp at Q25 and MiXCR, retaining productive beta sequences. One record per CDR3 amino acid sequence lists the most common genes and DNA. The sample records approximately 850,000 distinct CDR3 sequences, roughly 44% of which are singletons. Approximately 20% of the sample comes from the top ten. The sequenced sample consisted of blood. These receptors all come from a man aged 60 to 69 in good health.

The CDR3 bases are TGTGCCAGCTCACCAAGGGACATCGGCTACAATGAGCAGTACTTC. Translation gives CASSPRDIGYNEQYF. The chain recombines TRBV18 with TRBJ2-1; possibly TRBD1 for D (6 bases). The J call is in doubt because the DNA end fits TRBJ2-7 better. The CDR3 consists of 15 residues. CDR1 is KGHSH, CDR2 LQKENI, per germline.

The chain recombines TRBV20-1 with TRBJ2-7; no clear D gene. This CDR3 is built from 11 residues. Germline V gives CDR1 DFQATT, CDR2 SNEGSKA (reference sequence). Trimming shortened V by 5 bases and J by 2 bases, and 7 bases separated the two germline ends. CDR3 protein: CSAGVAYEQYF. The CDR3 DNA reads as TGCAGTGCTGGGGTTGCCTACGAGCAGTACTTC.

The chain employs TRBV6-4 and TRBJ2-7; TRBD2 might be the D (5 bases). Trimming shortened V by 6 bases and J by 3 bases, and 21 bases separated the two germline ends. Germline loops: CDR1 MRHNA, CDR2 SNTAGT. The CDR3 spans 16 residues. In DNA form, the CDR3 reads TGTGCCAGCAGCTTTAGTGCTGTCGGGATGAGCTACGAGCAGTACTTC. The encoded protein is CASSFSAVGMSYEQYF.

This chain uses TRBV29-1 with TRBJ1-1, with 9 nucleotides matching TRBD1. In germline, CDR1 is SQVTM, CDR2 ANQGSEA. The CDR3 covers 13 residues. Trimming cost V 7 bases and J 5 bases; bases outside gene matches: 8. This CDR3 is CSAWDRVITEAFF. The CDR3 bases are TGCAGCGCCTGGGACAGGGTAATAACTGAAGCTTTCTTT. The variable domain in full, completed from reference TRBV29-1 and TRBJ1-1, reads SAVISQKPSRDICQRGTSLTIQCQVDSQVTMMFWYRQQPGQSLTLIATANQGSEATYESGFVIDKFPISRPNLTFSTLTVSNMSPEDSSIYLCSAWDRVITEAFFGQGTRLTVV.

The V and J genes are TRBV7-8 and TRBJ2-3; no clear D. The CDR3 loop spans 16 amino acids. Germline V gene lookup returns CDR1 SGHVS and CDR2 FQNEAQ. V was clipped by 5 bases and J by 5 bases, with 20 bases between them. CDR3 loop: CASSRKDRTRIDTQYF. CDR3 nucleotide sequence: TGTGCCAGCAGCCGCAAGGATCGAACTCGCATAGATACGCAGTATTTT.

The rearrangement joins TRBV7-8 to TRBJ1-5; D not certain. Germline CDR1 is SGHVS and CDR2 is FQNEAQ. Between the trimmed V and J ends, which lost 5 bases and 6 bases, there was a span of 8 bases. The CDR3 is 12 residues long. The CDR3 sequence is CASSSALQPQHF. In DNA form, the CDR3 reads TGTGCCAGCAGCAGTGCCCTTCAGCCCCAGCATTTT.

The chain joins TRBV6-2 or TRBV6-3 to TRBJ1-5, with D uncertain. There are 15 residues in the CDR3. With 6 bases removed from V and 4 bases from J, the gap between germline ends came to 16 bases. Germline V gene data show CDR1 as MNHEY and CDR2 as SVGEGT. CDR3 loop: CASSPSGVGNQPQHF. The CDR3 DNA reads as TGTGCCAGCAGCCCCTCCGGGGTCGGTAATCAGCCCCAGCATTTT.

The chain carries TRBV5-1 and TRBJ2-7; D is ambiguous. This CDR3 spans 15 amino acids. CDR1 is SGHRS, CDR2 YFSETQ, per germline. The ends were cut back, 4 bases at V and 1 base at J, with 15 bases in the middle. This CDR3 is CASSPDRVLSYEQYF. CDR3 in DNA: TGCGCCAGCAGCCCCGATAGAGTTCTATCCTACGAGCAGTACTTC.

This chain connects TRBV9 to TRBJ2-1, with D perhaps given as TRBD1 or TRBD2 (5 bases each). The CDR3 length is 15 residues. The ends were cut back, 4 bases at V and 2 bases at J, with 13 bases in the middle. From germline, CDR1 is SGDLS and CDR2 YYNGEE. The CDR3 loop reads CASSPGRAPYNEQFF. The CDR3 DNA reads TGTGCCAGCAGCCCGGGACGAGCTCCCTACAATGAGCAGTTCTTC.

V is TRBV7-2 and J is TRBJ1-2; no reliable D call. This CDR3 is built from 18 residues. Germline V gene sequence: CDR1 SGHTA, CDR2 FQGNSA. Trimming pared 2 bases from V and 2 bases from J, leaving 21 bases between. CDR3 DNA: TGTGCCAGCAGCTTAAACAGAGGCAAGGCTCAGTCAAACTATGGCTACACCTTC. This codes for CASSLNRGKAQSNYGYTF.

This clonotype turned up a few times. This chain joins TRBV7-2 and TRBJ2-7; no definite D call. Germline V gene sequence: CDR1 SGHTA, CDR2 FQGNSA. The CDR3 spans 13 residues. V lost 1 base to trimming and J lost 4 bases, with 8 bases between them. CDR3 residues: CASSLGGKYEQYF. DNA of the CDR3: TGTGCCAGCAGCTTAGGAGGTAAATACGAGCAGTACTTC.

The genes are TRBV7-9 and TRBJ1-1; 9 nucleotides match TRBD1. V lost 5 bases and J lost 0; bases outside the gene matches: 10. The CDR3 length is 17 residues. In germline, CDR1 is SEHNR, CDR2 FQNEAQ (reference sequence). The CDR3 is CASSLGDRDNMNTEAFF. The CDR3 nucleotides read TGTGCCAGCAGCCTAGGGGACAGGGATAATATGAACACTGAAGCTTTCTTT. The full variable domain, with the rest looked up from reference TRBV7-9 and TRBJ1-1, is DTGVSQNPRHKITKRGQNVTFRCDPISEHNRLYWYRQTLGQGPEFLTYFQNEAQLEKSRLLSDRFSAERPKGSFSTLEIQRTEQGDSAMYLCASSLGDRDNMNTEAFFGQGTRLTVV.

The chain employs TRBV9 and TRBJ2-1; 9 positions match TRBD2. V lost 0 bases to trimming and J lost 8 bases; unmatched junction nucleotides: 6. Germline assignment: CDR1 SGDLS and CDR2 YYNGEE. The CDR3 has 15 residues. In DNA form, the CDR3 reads TGTGCCAGCAGCGTAGGGACTAGCGAGCGCGATGAGCAGTTCTTC. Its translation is CASSVGTSERDEQFF.

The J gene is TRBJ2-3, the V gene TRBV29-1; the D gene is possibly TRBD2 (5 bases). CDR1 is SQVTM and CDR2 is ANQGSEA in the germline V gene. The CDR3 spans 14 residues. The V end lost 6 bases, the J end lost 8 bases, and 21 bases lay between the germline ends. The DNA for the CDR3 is TGCAGCGTCACGACGGGGTCTCAATCGGTTACGCAGTATTTT. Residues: CSVTTGSQSVTQYF.

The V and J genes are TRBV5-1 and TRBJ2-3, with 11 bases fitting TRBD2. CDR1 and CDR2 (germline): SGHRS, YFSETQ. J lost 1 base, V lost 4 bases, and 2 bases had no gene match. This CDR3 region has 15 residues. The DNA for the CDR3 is TGCGCCAGCAGCATACTAGCGGGGGGCACAGATACGCAGTATTTT. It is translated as CASSILAGGTDTQYF. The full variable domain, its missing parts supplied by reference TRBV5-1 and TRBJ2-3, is KAGVTQTPRYLIKTRGQQVTLSCSPISGHRSVSWYQQTPGQGLQFLFEYFSETQRNKGNFPGRFSGRQFSNSRSEMNVSTLELGDSALYLCASSILAGGTDTQYFGPGTRLTVL.

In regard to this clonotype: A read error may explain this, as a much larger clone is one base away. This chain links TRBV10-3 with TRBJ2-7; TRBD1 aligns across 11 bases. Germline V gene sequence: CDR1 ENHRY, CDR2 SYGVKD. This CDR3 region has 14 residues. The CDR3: CAIRESGTGGEQYF. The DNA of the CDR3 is TGTGCCATCAGGGAGTCGGGGACAGGGGGCGAGCAGTACTTC.

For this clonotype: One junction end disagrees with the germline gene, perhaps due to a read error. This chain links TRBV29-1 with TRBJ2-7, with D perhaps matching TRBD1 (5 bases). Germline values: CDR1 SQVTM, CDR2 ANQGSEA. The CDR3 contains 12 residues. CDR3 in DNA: TGCAGCGGTGAATCTCAGGGCTACGAGCAGTACTTC. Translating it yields CSGESQGYEQYF.

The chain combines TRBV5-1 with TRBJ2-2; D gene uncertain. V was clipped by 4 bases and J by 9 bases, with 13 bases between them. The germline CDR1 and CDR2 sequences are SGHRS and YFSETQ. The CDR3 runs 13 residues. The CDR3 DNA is TGCGCCAGCAGCCCGGAAGGGTCCAGGGAGCTGTTTTTT. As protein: CASSPEGSRELFF. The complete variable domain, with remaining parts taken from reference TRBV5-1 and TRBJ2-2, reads KAGVTQTPRYLIKTRGQQVTLSCSPISGHRSVSWYQQTPGQGLQFLFEYFSETQRNKGNFPGRFSGRQFSNSRSEMNVSTLELGDSALYLCASSPEGSRELFFGEGSRLTVL.

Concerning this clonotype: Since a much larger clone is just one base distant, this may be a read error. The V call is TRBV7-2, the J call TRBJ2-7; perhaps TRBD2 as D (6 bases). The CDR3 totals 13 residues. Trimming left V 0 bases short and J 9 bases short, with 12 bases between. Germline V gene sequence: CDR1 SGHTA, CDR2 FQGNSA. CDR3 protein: CASSLAFKEGQYF. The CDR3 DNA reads TGTGCCAGCAGCTTAGCGTTTAAGGAGGGGCAGTACTTC.

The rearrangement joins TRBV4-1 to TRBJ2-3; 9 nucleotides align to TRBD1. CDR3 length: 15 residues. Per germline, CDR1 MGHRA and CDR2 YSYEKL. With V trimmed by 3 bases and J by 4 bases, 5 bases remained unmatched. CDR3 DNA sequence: TGCGCCAGCAGCCATGGGGACAGGGCTCCAGATACGCAGTATTTT. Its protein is CASSHGDRAPDTQYF.

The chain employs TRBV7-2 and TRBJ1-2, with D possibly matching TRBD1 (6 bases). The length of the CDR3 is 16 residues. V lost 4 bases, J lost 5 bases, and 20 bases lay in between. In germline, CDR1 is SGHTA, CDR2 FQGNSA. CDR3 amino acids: CASSSNPTDRRYGYTF. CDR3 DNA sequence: TGTGCCAGCAGCTCCAATCCGACGGACAGAAGATATGGCTACACCTTC.